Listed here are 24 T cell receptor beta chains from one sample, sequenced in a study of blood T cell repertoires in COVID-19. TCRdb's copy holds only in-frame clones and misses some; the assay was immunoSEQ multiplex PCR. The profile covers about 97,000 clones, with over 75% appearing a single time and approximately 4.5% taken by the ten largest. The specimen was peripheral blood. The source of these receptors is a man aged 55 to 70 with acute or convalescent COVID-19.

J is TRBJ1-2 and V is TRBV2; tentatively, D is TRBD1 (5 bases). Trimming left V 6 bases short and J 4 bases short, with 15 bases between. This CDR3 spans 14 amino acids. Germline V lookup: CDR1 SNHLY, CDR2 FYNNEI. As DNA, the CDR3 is TGTGCCAGCAGGGCGGGGGGTACGTCCTATGGCTACACCTTC. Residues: CASRAGGTSYGYTF.

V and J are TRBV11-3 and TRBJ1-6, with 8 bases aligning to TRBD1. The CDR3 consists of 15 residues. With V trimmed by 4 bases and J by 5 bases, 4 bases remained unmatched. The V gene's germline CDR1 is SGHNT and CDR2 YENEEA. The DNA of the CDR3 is TGTGCCAGCAGCTCGGGACAGGCTAATAATTCACCCCTCCACTTT. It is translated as CASSSGQANNSPLHF.

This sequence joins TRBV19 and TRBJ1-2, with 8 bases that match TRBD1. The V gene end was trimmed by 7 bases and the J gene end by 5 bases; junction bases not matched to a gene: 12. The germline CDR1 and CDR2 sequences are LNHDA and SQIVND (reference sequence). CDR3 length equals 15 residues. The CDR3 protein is CASIGGWGQEYGYTF. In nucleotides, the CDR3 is TGTGCCAGTATTGGGGGTTGGGGACAGGAGTATGGCTACACCTTC.

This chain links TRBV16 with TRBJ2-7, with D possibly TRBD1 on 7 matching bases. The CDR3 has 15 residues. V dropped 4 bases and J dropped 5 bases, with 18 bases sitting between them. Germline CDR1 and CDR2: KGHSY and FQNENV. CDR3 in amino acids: CASSLPSRGVNEQYF. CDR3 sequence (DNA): TGTGCCAGCAGCCTACCCAGCAGGGGGGTCAACGAGCAGTACTTC.

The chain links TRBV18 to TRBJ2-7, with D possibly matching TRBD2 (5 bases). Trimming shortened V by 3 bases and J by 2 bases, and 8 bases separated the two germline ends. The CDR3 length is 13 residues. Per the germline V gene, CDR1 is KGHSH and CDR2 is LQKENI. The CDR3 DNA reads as TGTGCCAGCTCACCGGACTCCGCCTACGAGCAGTACTTC. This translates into CASSPDSAYEQYF.

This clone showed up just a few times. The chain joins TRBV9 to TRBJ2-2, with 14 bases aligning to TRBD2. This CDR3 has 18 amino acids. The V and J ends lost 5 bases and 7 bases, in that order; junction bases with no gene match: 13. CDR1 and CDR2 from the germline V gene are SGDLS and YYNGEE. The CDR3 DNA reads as TGTGCCAGCAGTGGGAAACGACTAGCGGGGGGGCTGGTCGGGGAGCTGTTTTTT. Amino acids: CASSGKRLAGGLVGELFF.

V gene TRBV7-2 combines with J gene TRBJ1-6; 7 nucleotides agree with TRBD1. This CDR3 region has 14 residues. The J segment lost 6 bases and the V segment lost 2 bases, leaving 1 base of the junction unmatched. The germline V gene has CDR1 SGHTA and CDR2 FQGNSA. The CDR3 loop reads CASSLSGGNSPLHF. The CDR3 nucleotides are TGTGCCAGCAGCTTATCAGGGGGTAATTCACCCCTCCACTTT.

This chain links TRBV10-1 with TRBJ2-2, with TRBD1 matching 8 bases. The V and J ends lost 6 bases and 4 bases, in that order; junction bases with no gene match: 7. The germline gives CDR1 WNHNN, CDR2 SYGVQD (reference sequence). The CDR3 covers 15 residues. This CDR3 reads CASSARTGPTGELFF. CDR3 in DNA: TGCGCCAGCAGCGCCCGGACAGGGCCCACCGGGGAGCTGTTTTTT.

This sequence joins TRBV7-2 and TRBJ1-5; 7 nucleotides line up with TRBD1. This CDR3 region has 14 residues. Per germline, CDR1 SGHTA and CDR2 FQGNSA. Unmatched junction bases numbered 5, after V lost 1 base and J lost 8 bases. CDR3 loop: CASSLGRGPEPQHF. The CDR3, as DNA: TGTGCCAGCAGCTTAGGTAGGGGGCCGGAGCCCCAGCATTTT.

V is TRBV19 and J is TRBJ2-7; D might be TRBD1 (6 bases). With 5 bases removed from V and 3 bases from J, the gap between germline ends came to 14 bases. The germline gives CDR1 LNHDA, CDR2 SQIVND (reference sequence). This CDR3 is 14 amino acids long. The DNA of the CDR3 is TGTGCCAGTAGTGAACAGGGAAACGACTACGAGCAGTACTTC. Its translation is CASSEQGNDYEQYF.

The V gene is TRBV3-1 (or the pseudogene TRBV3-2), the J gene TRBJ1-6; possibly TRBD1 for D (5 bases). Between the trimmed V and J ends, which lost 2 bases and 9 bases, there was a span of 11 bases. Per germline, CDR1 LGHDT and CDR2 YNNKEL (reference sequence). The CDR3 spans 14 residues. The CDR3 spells CASSQWQGVSPLHF. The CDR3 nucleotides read TGTGCCAGCAGCCAATGGCAGGGTGTTTCACCCCTCCACTTT.

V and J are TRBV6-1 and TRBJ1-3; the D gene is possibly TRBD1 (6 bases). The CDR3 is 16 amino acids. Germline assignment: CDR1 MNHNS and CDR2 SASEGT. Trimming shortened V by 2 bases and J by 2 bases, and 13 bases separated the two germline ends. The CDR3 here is CASSEPNYRAGNTIYF. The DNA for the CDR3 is TGTGCCAGCAGTGAACCCAATTACAGGGCTGGAAACACCATATATTTT.

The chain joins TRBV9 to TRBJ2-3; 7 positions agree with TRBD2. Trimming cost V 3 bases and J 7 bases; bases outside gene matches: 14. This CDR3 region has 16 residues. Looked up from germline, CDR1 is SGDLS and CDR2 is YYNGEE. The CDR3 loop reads CASSAATGTITHTQYF. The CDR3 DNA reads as TGTGCCAGCAGCGCCGCAACCGGGACTATTACACATACGCAGTATTTT.

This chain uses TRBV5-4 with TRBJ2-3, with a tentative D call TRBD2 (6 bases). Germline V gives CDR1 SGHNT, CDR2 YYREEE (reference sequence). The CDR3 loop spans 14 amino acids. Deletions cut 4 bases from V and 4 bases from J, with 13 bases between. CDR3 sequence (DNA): TGTGCCAGCAGCACCACCGGGGGAGCAGATACGCAGTATTTT. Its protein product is CASSTTGGADTQYF.

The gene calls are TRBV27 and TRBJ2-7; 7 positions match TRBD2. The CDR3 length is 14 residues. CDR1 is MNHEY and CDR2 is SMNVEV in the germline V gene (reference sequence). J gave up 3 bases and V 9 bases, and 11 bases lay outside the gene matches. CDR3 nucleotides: TGTGCCAGTGGCCCTGGGGGGGTCAACTACGAGCAGTACTTC. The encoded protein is CASGPGGVNYEQYF.

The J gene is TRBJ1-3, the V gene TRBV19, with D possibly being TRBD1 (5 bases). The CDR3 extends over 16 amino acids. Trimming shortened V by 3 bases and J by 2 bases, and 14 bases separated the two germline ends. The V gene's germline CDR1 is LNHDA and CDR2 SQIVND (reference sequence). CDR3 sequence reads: CASSIYAGTAGNTIYF. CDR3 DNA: TGTGCCAGTAGTATCTACGCAGGGACTGCTGGAAACACCATATATTTT. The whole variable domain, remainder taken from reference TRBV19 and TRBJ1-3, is DGGITQSPKYLFRKEGQNVTLSCEQNLNHDAMYWYRQDPGQGLRLIYYSQIVNDFQKGDIAEGYSVSREKKESFPLTVTSAQKNPTAFYLCASSIYAGTAGNTIYFGEGSWLTVV.

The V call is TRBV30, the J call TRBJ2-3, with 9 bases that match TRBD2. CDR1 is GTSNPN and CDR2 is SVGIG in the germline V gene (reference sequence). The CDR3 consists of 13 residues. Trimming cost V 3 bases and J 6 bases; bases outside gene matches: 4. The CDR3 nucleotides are TGTGCCTGGAGGGCTAGCGGGGTTGATACGCAGTATTTT. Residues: CAWRASGVDTQYF.

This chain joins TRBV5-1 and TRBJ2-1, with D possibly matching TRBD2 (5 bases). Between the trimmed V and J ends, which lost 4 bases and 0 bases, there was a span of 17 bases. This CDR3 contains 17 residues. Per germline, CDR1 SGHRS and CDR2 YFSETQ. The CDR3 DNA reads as TGCGCCAGCAGCCTAAGGGAGAGTCAGAGCTCCTACAATGAGCAGTTCTTC. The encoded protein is CASSLRESQSSYNEQFF.

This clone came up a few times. In DNA, the CDR3 is TGTGCCACCAGCAGAGACAGGAACTATGGCTACACCTTC. Translation gives CATSRDRNYGYTF. The V and J genes are TRBV15 and TRBJ1-2, with D unresolved. The CDR3 length is 13 residues. The germline V gene encodes CDR1 LNHNV and CDR2 YYDKDF (reference sequence). The ends were cut back, 0 bases at V and 2 bases at J, with 4 bases in the middle.

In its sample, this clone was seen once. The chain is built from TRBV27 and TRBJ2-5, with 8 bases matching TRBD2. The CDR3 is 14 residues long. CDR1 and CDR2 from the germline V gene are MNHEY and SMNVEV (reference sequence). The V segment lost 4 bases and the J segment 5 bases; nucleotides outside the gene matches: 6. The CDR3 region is CASSSLAGWETQYF. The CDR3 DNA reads TGTGCCAGCAGTTCCTTAGCGGGGTGGGAGACCCAGTACTTC.

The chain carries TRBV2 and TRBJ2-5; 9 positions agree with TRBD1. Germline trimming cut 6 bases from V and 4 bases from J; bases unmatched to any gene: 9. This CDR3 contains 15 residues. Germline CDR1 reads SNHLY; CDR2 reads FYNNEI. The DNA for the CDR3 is TGTGCCAGCAGGGACGGACAGGGGATTTTAGAGACCCAGTACTTC. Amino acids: CASRDGQGILETQYF. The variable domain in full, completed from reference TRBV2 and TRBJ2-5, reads EPEVTQTPSHQVTQMGQEVILRCVPISNHLYFYWYRQILGQKVEFLVSFYNNEISEKSEIFDDQFSVERPDGSNFTLKIRSTKLEDSAMYFCASRDGQGILETQYFGPGTRLLVL.

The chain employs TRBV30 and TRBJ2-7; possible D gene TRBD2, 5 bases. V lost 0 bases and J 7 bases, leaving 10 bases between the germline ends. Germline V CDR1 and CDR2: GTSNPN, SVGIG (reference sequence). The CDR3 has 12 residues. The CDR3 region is CAWSVRGAEQYF. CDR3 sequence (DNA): TGTGCCTGGAGTGTACGGGGAGCGGAGCAGTACTTC.

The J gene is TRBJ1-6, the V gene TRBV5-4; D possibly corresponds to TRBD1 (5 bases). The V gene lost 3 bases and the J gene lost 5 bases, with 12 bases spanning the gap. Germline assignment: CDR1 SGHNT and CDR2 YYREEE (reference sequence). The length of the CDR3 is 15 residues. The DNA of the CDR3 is TGTGCCAGCAGCTCGGGGGTACGGGATAATTCACCCCTCCACTTT. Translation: CASSSGVRDNSPLHF. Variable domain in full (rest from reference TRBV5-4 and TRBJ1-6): ETGVTQSPTHLIKTRGQQVTLRCSSQSGHNTVSWYQQALGQGPQFIFQYYREEENGRGNFPPRFSGLQFPNYSSELNVNALELDDSALYLCASSSGVRDNSPLHFGNGTRLTVT.

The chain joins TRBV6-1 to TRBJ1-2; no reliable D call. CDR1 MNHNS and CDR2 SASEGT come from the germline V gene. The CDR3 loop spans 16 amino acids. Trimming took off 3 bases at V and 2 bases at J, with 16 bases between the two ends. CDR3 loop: CASSDYNSPPNYGYTF. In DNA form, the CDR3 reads TGTGCCAGCAGTGATTACAACAGCCCCCCCAACTATGGCTACACCTTC.